Only a few counts were recorded for the clone carrying this TCR beta chain. Its antigen remains unidentified. This sample was taken from a study of cytomegalovirus exposure and HLA in healthy donors. Study-wide context: In a later analysis, it was reported that the 120 validation repertoires had been produced on the same platform as the 690 or so repertoires belonging to the first cohort. Study results and limitations: In vitro work confirmed that a few CMV-associated chains recognize CMV antigens. A classifier reportedly called cytomegalovirus status with high sensitivity and specificity.

Profiled with immunoSEQ multiplex PCR; TCRdb holds only in-frame clones, not every one. The table includes about 360,000 clones, roughly 88% detected once. The CDR3 has 14 residues. V lost 8 bases and J 5 bases, leaving 19 bases between the germline ends. Germline CDR1 reads WNHNN; CDR2 reads SYGVQD (reference sequence). The clonotype originates from a woman aged 18 to 35 in good health and CMV-seronegative. Sequencing used PBMCs. This chain uses TRBV10-1 with TRBJ2-7; D might be TRBD2 (6 bases). CDR3 DNA sequence: TGCGCCAGCCGCTCGGGACTTTTTTCCGACGAGCAGTACTTC. It translates to CASRSGLFSDEQYF.